These T cell receptor beta chains were read from a single sample in a study of shared clonotypes between healthy human individuals. Using immunoSEQ multiplex PCR, the repertoire was profiled, and TCRdb retains in-frame clones only, with some absent. Of about 2,200,000 clones listed, approximately 94% are singletons. The material sequenced was naive CD8+ T cells from PBMCs. These receptors all stem from a man younger than 35 in good health. Some clones in this sample may be carry-over from other donors' samples. Both conserved end residues are part of each CDR3. A D gene is named only where the DNA matches it firmly. The size entry is marked missing in some rows and otherwise reads once, few, many or a size class.

v_gene: TRBV15
abundance: NA
j_gene: TRBJ2-5
d_gene: TRBD1
CDR3aa: CATSVGQGGQETQYF
CDR3nt: TGTGCCACCAGCGTGGGACAGGGAGGCCAAGAGACCCAGTACTTC

v_gene: TRBV6-5
abundance: NA
j_gene: TRBJ1-1
d_gene: NA
CDR3aa: CASSYSGDTTEAFF
CDR3nt: TGTGCCAGCAGTTACTCGGGGGATACCACTGAAGCTTTCTTT

v_gene: TRBV7-8
abundance: NA
j_gene: TRBJ2-7
d_gene: TRBD2
CDR3aa: CASKRDPRAYEQYF
CDR3nt: TGTGCCAGCAAGCGGGACCCCCGAGCCTACGAGCAGTACTTC

v_gene: TRBV5-1
abundance: NA
j_gene: TRBJ2-7
d_gene: TRBD2
CDR3aa: CASSLEAGGTYEQYF
CDR3nt: TGCGCCAGCAGCTTGGAAGCGGGAGGTACCTACGAGCAGTACTTC

v_gene: TRBV27
abundance: NA
j_gene: TRBJ2-7
d_gene: NA
CDR3aa: CASSFVGVREQYF
CDR3nt: TGTGCCAGCAGTTTTGTTGGGGTCCGCGAGCAGTACTTC

v_gene: TRBV7-9
abundance: NA
j_gene: TRBJ2-7
d_gene: TRBD2
CDR3aa: CASSPSGRVYEQYF
CDR3nt: TGTGCCAGCAGCCCTAGCGGGAGAGTCTACGAGCAGTACTTC

v_gene: TRBV4-1
abundance: once
j_gene: TRBJ2-3
d_gene: NA
CDR3aa: CASSQTPDTQYF
CDR3nt: TGCGCCAGCAGCCAGACCCCCGATACGCAGTATTTT

v_gene: TRBV25-1
abundance: NA
j_gene: TRBJ2-3
d_gene: TRBD2
CDR3aa: CASSFSGSYVGDTQYF
CDR3nt: TGTGCCAGCAGTTTTAGCGGGAGTTATGTTGGAGATACGCAGTATTTT

v_gene: TRBV18
abundance: NA
j_gene: TRBJ2-1
d_gene: NA
CDR3aa: CASSPIGSYNEQFF
CDR3nt: TGTGCCAGCTCACCAATAGGGTCCTACAATGAGCAGTTCTTC

v_gene: TRBV7-2
abundance: NA
j_gene: TRBJ2-4
d_gene: TRBD2
CDR3aa: CASSLWTASGNIQYF
CDR3nt: TGTGCCAGCAGCTTATGGACGGCTAGCGGAAACATTCAGTACTTC

v_gene: TRBV7-9
abundance: NA
j_gene: TRBJ1-2
d_gene: TRBD1
CDR3aa: CASSLGQGALGYTF
CDR3nt: TGTGCCAGCAGCTTGGGACAGGGGGCGCTTGGCTACACCTTC

v_gene: TRBV28
abundance: NA
j_gene: TRBJ1-5
d_gene: NA
CDR3aa: CASSPPLKINQPQHF
CDR3nt: TGTGCCAGCAGTCCCCCACTGAAAATCAATCAGCCCCAGCATTTT

v_gene: TRBV30
abundance: NA
j_gene: TRBJ2-5
d_gene: TRBD2
CDR3aa: CAWSGTSGLSETQYF
CDR3nt: TGTGCCTGGAGTGGAACTAGCGGGTTATCCGAGACCCAGTACTTC

v_gene: TRBV15
abundance: NA
j_gene: TRBJ2-2
d_gene: NA
CDR3aa: CATSRRGVGTGELFF
CDR3nt: TGTGCCACCAGCAGAAGGGGGGTAGGCACCGGGGAGCTGTTTTTT

v_gene: TRBV19
abundance: NA
j_gene: TRBJ2-7
d_gene: TRBD2
CDR3aa: CASSITASGSYEQYF
CDR3nt: TGTGCCAGTAGTATTACTGCTAGCGGGAGCTACGAGCAGTACTTC

v_gene: TRBV11-2
abundance: once
j_gene: TRBJ2-1
d_gene: NA
CDR3aa: CASSLVGPTQFF
CDR3nt: TGTGCCAGCAGCTTAGTCGGCCCTACGCAGTTCTTC

v_gene: TRBV10-3
abundance: NA
j_gene: TRBJ2-3
d_gene: NA
CDR3aa: CAISGIRDNTDTQYF
CDR3nt: TGTGCCATCAGTGGGATCCGGGACAATACAGATACGCAGTATTTT

v_gene: TRBV14
abundance: NA
j_gene: TRBJ1-1
d_gene: NA
CDR3aa: CASSQARITEAFF
CDR3nt: TGTGCCAGCAGTCAAGCTCGGATCACTGAAGCTTTCTTT

v_gene: TRBV27
abundance: NA
j_gene: TRBJ2-6
d_gene: NA
CDR3aa: CASRPGVWRGANVLTF
CDR3nt: TGTGCCAGCAGGCCCGGGGTCTGGCGAGGGGCCAACGTCCTGACTTTC

v_gene: TRBV9
abundance: NA
j_gene: TRBJ2-5
d_gene: NA
CDR3aa: CASSVDRGGDYQETQYF
CDR3nt: TGTGCCAGCAGCGTAGACAGGGGGGGCGATTACCAAGAGACCCAGTACTTC

v_gene: TRBV9
abundance: NA
j_gene: TRBJ2-3
d_gene: NA
CDR3aa: CASSQGTATSTDTQYF
CDR3nt: TGTGCCAGCAGCCAAGGGACCGCTACTAGCACAGATACGCAGTATTTT

v_gene: TRBV7-9
abundance: NA
j_gene: TRBJ2-1
d_gene: NA
CDR3aa: CASTTGGTRDEQFF
CDR3nt: TGTGCCAGCACGACGGGGGGCACTCGGGATGAGCAGTTCTTC

v_gene: TRBV27
abundance: once
j_gene: TRBJ2-3
d_gene: TRBD2
CDR3aa: CASSSGRARTDTQYF
CDR3nt: TGTGCCAGCAGTAGCGGGAGGGCCAGAACAGATACGCAGTATTTT

v_gene: TRBV27
abundance: NA
j_gene: TRBJ2-3
d_gene: NA
CDR3aa: CASSTFRGDTQYF
CDR3nt: TGTGCCAGCAGTACATTTCGTGGAGATACGCAGTATTTT

v_gene: TRBV5-1
abundance: NA
j_gene: TRBJ2-5
d_gene: TRBD2
CDR3aa: CASSRRTSGYQETQYF
CDR3nt: TGCGCCAGCAGTCGACGGACTAGCGGATACCAAGAGACCCAGTACTTC